The T cell receptor beta chain described here comes from a study of radiation and T cells in renal cell carcinoma. Assay used: immunoSEQ multiplex PCR; TCRdb lists only in-frame clones, some missing. The sample lists 95,000 or so clones, approximately 86% occurring once. Time point here: baseline pretreatment blood. The treatment is: 15 Gy SBRT to primary tumor, nephrectomy 4 weeks later. Serial blood draws occurred at baseline and 2 and 4 weeks post-SBRT. The patient's renal cell carcinoma had clear cell pathology. V was clipped by 7 bases and J by 5 bases; unmatched bases: 24. Per the germline V gene, CDR1 is MNHEY and CDR2 is SMNVEV (reference sequence). This CDR3 has 20 amino acids.

V and J are TRBV27 and TRBJ2-7, with 12 positions matching TRBD2. Sequenced material: blood, taken from a patient whose treatment included radiotherapy and nephrectomy. This clonotype originated in a man in his forties or fifties with renal cell carcinoma. The CDR3 spells CASTLPTHYSTSGSGHEQYF. DNA of the CDR3: TGTGCCAGCACCTTACCCACCCATTACTCGACTAGCGGGAGTGGGCACGAGCAGTACTTC.